This T cell receptor (beta chain) originates from a study of cytomegalovirus exposure and HLA in healthy donors. The PCR made use of 60 Vbeta and 13 Jbeta primers. The assay was immunoSEQ multiplex PCR, and TCRdb's table has in-frame clones only and misses some. The table lists 90,000 to 100,000 clones, roughly three quarters of them singletons, with 7.5% to 9% in the top ten. To note about this clone: Its antigen is not identified.

General study points: Analysis was performed later, and it showed HLA-associated TCR beta chains to be more clonally expanded than equally common others.

CDR1 and CDR2 (germline): MDHEN, SYDVKM. This CDR3 is built from 15 residues. Trimming took 3 bases from V and 12 from J; bases not matched to a gene: 9. What was sequenced was PBMCs. The chain employs TRBV28 and TRBJ1-6; 9 bases are a match to TRBD1. This TCR was sampled from a female donor in good health and CMV-seronegative. CDR3 residues: CASSFVDRGDRPLHF. CDR3 coding DNA: TGTGCCAGCAGTTTCGTGGACAGGGGCGACCGACCCCTCCACTTT.